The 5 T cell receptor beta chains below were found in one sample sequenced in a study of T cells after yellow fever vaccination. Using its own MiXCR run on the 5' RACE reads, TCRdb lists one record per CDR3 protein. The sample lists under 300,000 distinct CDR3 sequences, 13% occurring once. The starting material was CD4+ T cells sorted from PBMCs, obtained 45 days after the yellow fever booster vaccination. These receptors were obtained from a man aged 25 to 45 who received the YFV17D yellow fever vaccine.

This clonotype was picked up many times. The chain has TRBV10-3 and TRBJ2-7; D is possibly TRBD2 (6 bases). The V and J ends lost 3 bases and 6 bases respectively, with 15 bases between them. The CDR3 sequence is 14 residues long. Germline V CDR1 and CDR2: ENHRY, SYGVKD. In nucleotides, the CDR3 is TGTGCCATCAGTGATCGGTCGGGAGAAAGCGAGCAGTACTTC. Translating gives CAISDRSGESEQYF.

In DNA form, the CDR3 reads TGCGCCAGCCGCCGATTGGACCAAGAGACCCAGTACTTC. Translation gives CASRRLDQETQYF. This chain links TRBV5-1 with TRBJ2-5; no reliable D call. The ends were cut back, 7 bases at V and 0 bases at J, with 10 bases in the middle. The CDR3 has 13 residues. CDR1 and CDR2 from the germline V gene are SGHRS and YFSETQ.

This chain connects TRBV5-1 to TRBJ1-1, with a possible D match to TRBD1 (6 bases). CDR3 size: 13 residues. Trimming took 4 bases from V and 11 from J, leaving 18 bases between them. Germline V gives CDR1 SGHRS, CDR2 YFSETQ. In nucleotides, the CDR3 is TGCGCCAGCAGCGAGGGGGGTTCCCGGGAGGCTTTCTTT. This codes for CASSEGGSREAFF.

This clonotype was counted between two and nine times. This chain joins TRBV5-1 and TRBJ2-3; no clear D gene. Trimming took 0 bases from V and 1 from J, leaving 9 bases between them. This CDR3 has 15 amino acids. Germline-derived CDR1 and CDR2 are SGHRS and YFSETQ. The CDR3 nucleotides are TGCGCCAGCAGCTTGGGAAGATGGGGCACAGATACGCAGTATTTT. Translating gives CASSLGRWGTDTQYF. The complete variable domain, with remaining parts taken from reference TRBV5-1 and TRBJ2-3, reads KAGVTQTPRYLIKTRGQQVTLSCSPISGHRSVSWYQQTPGQGLQFLFEYFSETQRNKGNFPGRFSGRQFSNSRSEMNVSTLELGDSALYLCASSLGRWGTDTQYFGPGTRLTVL.

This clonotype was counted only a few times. DNA of the CDR3: TGTGCCAGCAGTCGATCCCCTTGGCAGGGGGAAGTAGTATCTACGCAGTATTTT. Its protein product is CASSRSPWQGEVVSTQYF. V gene TRBV27 combines with J gene TRBJ2-3; 7 nucleotides match TRBD1. The CDR3 loop spans 18 amino acids. The germline V gene encodes CDR1 MNHEY and CDR2 SMNVEV (reference sequence). V lost 5 bases to trimming and J lost 8 bases; unmatched junction nucleotides: 22.